The present TCR beta chain was sequenced within a study of CD8+ T cells in alopecia areata. Study-wide background: Patients remained on tofacitinib for 6 to 18 months and then went 6 months without it.

RNA extraction and reverse transcription yielded cDNA as sequencing template. Measured with immunoSEQ multiplex PCR; TCRdb has only the in-frame clones, and not every one. The sample lists fewer than 250,000 clones; 50% to 60% were seen once. Points from the study as a whole: Affected lesional scalp, above all in alopecia totalis/universalis, was more clonal than normal scalp.

This clone appeared a few times. Its antigen is not identified. Researchers gathered lesional scalp punch biopsies and peripheral blood from patients with alopecia areata. CDR3 length: 13 residues. J gave up 0 bases and V 6 bases, and 4 bases lay outside the gene matches. From germline, CDR1 is SQVTM and CDR2 ANQGSEA. The rearrangement uses TRBV29-1 and TRBJ1-1, with TRBD1 matching over 7 bases. This TCR derives from a human donor with alopecia areata. The sequencing used CD4+ T cells sorted from blood, collected at week 0. The CDR3 region has the DNA TGCAGCGTACAGACAGGGATGAACACTGAAGCTTTCTTT. Translating it yields CSVQTGMNTEAFF.